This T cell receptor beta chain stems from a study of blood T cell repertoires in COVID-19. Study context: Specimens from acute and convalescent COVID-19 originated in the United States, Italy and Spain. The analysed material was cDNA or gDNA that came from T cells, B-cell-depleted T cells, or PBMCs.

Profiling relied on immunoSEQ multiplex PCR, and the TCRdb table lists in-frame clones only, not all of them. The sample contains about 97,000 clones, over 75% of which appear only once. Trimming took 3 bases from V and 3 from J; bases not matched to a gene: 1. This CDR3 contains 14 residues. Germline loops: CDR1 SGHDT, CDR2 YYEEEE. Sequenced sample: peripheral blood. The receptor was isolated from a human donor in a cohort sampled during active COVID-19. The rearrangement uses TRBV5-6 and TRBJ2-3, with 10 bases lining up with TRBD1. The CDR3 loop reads CASSWDRGTDTQYF. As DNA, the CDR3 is TGTGCCAGCAGCTGGGACAGGGGTACAGATACGCAGTATTTT.